This paragraph reports one T cell receptor beta chain. Authors' methods: Using reference gene primer amplification, nucleated cell counts were estimated. Some clones are missing from TCRdb's copy, which holds only in-frame ones; the method was immunoSEQ multiplex PCR. V, J and clone size derive from that table, while D and trimming were established from the DNA sequence. The sample comprises about 150,000 clones, about 85% of which are singletons, and 2.6% rests with the top ten. The data belong to a study of blood T cell repertoires in COVID-19. For the study at large: Material from acute and convalescent COVID-19 was sourced from the United States, Italy and Spain. T cells, B-cell-depleted T cells, or PBMCs supplied cDNA or gDNA.

Source material: peripheral blood. This clonotype originated in a human donor with acute or convalescent COVID-19. The donor label of this sample is uncertain.

CDR3: CASSLSHTNTGELFF. The CDR3 DNA reads TGTGCCAGCAGCTTATCTCACACGAACACCGGGGAGCTGTTTTTT. The V and J genes are TRBV11-3 and TRBJ2-2, with D unclear. V lost 2 bases, J lost 0 bases, and 7 bases lay in between. The CDR3 has 15 amino acids. The germline CDR1 and CDR2 sequences are SGHNT and YENEEA.